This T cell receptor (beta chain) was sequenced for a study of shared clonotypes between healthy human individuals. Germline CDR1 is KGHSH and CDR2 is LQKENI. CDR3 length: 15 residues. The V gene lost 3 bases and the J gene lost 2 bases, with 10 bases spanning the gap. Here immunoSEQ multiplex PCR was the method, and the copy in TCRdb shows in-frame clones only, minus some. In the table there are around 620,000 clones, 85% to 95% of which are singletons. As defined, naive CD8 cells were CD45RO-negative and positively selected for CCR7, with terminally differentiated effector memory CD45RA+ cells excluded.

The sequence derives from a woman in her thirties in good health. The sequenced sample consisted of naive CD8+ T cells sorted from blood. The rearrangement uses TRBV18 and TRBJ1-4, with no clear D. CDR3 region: CASSPEADTNEKLFF. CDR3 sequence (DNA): TGTGCCAGCTCACCGGAGGCGGACACTAATGAAAAACTGTTTTTT. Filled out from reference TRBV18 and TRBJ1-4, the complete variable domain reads NAGVMQNPRHLVRRRGQEARLRCSPMKGHSHVYWYRQLPEEGLKFMVYLQKENIIDESGMPKERFSAEFPKEGPSILRIQQVVRGDSAAYFCASSPEADTNEKLFFGSGTQLSVL.